The sequence of this T cell receptor beta chain was determined in a study of blood T cell repertoires in COVID-19. Study information: COVID-19 samples collected from the United States, Italy and Spain covered acute and convalescent phases. PBMCs, B-cell-depleted T cells, or T cells were the source of the cDNA or gDNA that made up the material.

The Seattle patients, enrolled during active infection, were followed longitudinally. As handled by the study authors: Amplified reference gene primers provided the basis for estimating nucleated cell counts. Method: immunoSEQ multiplex PCR; TCRdb's copy keeps in-frame clones and lacks some. That table furnishes V, J and clone size, whereas the DNA furnished D and trimming. The sample carries more than 200,000 clones, about nine tenths recorded once. The CDR3 is 17 residues long. The chain links TRBV21-1 to TRBJ1-6. TRBV21-1 is flagged as a pseudogene. Sequencing was done on a sample of peripheral blood. The sequence derives from a young man with COVID-19, enrolled during active disease. CDR3 in amino acids: CASSKGGFSSYNSPLHF. DNA of the CDR3: TGTGCCAGCAGCAAAGGAGGTTTTAGCTCCTATAATTCACCCCTCCACTTT.